This is a list of T cell receptor beta chains from one sample in a study of naive and memory T cell subsets. TCRdb fed the UMI-ligation and nested PCR reads into MiXCR, producing one record per CDR3 protein. This table holds about 85,000 distinct CDR3 sequences, 13% found once. Sequences were obtained from central memory CD4+ T cells from blood. Receptor source: a human donor in good health. Each CDR3 is given with its conserved first and last residue. D genes are given only for firm matches. Size values are once, few and many counts, or a class for expanded clones, and some rows have none.

J gene: TRBJ2-5; V gene: TRBV7-9; clone size: many; D gene: -; CDR3 protein: CASSLALGKLETQYF; CDR3 DNA: TGTGCCAGCAGCTTAGCGTTGGGGAAGTTGGAGACCCAGTACTTC
J gene: TRBJ2-7; V gene: TRBV20-1; clone size: -; D gene: -; CDR3 protein: CSARPGLNYEQYF; CDR3 DNA: TGCAGTGCTAGACCGGGATTAAACTACGAGCAGTACTTC
J gene: TRBJ2-7; V gene: TRBV7-2; clone size: many; D gene: -; CDR3 protein: CASSPGGKLYEQYF; CDR3 DNA: TGTGCCAGCAGCCCAGGGGGGAAATTGTACGAGCAGTACTTC
J gene: TRBJ2-1; V gene: TRBV6-1; clone size: few; D gene: TRBD2; CDR3 protein: CASRGLAGWSSYNEQFF; CDR3 DNA: TGTGCCAGCAGGGGACTAGCGGGATGGAGCTCCTACAATGAGCAGTTCTTC
J gene: TRBJ2-2; V gene: TRBV20-1; clone size: many; D gene: TRBD2; CDR3 protein: CSARARTSGTTVGGELFF; CDR3 DNA: TGCAGTGCTAGAGCAAGGACTAGCGGGACGACAGTAGGCGGGGAGCTGTTTTTT
J gene: TRBJ2-3; V gene: TRBV7-2; clone size: -; D gene: TRBD1; CDR3 protein: CASSLAGQGTDTQYF; CDR3 DNA: TGTGCCAGCAGCTTAGCGGGACAGGGCACAGATACGCAGTATTTT
J gene: TRBJ2-1; V gene: TRBV20-1; clone size: few; D gene: TRBD2; CDR3 protein: CSARGLAITYNEQFF; CDR3 DNA: TGCAGTGCTAGAGGACTAGCGATAACTTACAATGAGCAGTTCTTC
J gene: TRBJ2-6; V gene: TRBV4-2; clone size: few; D gene: -; CDR3 protein: CASSQPTTSGANVLTF; CDR3 DNA: TGTGCCAGCAGCCAACCCACGACTTCTGGGGCCAACGTCCTGACTTTC
J gene: TRBJ2-3; V gene: TRBV27; clone size: -; D gene: -; CDR3 protein: CASSHRPTMADTQYF; CDR3 DNA: TGTGCCAGCAGTCACCGCCCGACCATGGCAGATACGCAGTATTTT
J gene: TRBJ2-7; V gene: TRBV15; clone size: few; D gene: TRBD1; CDR3 protein: CATSRGSDRAYEQYF; CDR3 DNA: TGTGCCACCAGCAGAGGAAGCGACAGGGCCTACGAGCAGTACTTC
J gene: TRBJ2-2; V gene: TRBV6-5; clone size: -; D gene: TRBD2; CDR3 protein: CASTPVRASGSTGELFF; CDR3 DNA: TGTGCCAGCACCCCCGTGAGGGCTAGCGGGAGCACCGGGGAGCTGTTTTTT
J gene: TRBJ2-1; V gene: TRBV10-3; clone size: few; D gene: TRBD2; CDR3 protein: CAVTSGSNNEQFF; CDR3 DNA: TGTGCCGTTACTAGCGGGAGCAACAATGAGCAGTTCTTC
J gene: TRBJ2-7; V gene: TRBV18; clone size: few; D gene: TRBD2; CDR3 protein: CASSPRGSPTYEQYF; CDR3 DNA: TGTGCCAGCTCACCACGCGGGAGTCCCACCTACGAGCAGTACTTC
J gene: TRBJ2-5; V gene: TRBV5-1; clone size: -; D gene: -; CDR3 protein: CASSLWAGHQETQYF; CDR3 DNA: TGCGCCAGCAGCTTGTGGGCGGGACACCAAGAGACCCAGTACTTC
J gene: TRBJ1-5; V gene: TRBV2; clone size: few; D gene: -; CDR3 protein: CASSEGGGQPQHF; CDR3 DNA: TGTGCCAGCAGTGAGGGCGGGGGTCAGCCCCAGCATTTT
J gene: TRBJ1-1; V gene: TRBV29-1; clone size: few; D gene: TRBD1; CDR3 protein: CSVAGTGGSRTEAFF; CDR3 DNA: TGCAGCGTGGCCGGGACAGGGGGTTCGAGGACTGAAGCTTTCTTT
J gene: TRBJ2-5; V gene: TRBV10-2; clone size: few; D gene: TRBD1; CDR3 protein: CASRRGQGAQETQYF; CDR3 DNA: TGCGCCAGCAGAAGGGGACAGGGGGCCCAAGAGACCCAGTACTTC
J gene: TRBJ2-1; V gene: TRBV20-1; clone size: -; D gene: TRBD2; CDR3 protein: CSARDGGRSSYNEQFF; CDR3 DNA: TGCAGTGCTCGTGATGGCGGGAGAAGCTCCTACAATGAGCAGTTCTTC
J gene: TRBJ2-6; V gene: TRBV20-1; clone size: many; D gene: TRBD2; CDR3 protein: CSAREGGKGANVLTF; CDR3 DNA: TGCAGTGCTAGAGAGGGAGGGAAAGGGGCCAACGTCCTGACTTTC
J gene: TRBJ2-1; V gene: TRBV11-2; clone size: -; D gene: TRBD2; CDR3 protein: CASSPWLVAGYNEQFF; CDR3 DNA: TGTGCCAGCAGCCCGTGGTTGGTAGCGGGGTACAATGAGCAGTTCTTC
J gene: TRBJ2-3; V gene: TRBV20-1; clone size: many; D gene: -; CDR3 protein: CSAGRGGAPDTQYF; CDR3 DNA: TGCAGTGCAGGTCGGGGCGGTGCGCCAGATACGCAGTATTTT
J gene: TRBJ2-5; V gene: TRBV29-1; clone size: few; D gene: TRBD1; CDR3 protein: CSVERGDRGYQETQYF; CDR3 DNA: TGCAGCGTTGAAAGGGGGGACAGGGGGTACCAAGAGACCCAGTACTTC
J gene: TRBJ2-7; V gene: TRBV6-5; clone size: few; D gene: -; CDR3 protein: CASSYQGKGYEQYF; CDR3 DNA: TGTGCCAGCAGTTACCAGGGAAAGGGGTACGAGCAGTACTTC
J gene: TRBJ2-1; V gene: TRBV7-9; clone size: many; D gene: TRBD2; CDR3 protein: CASSFLSGRADNEQFF; CDR3 DNA: TGTGCCAGCAGCTTCCTTAGCGGGAGGGCCGACAATGAGCAGTTCTTC
J gene: TRBJ2-1; V gene: TRBV29-1; clone size: -; D gene: -; CDR3 protein: CSVEDLLLGAHNEQFF; CDR3 DNA: TGCAGCGTTGAAGATCTTTTATTGGGGGCGCACAATGAGCAGTTCTTC
J gene: TRBJ2-7; V gene: TRBV20-1; clone size: -; D gene: -; CDR3 protein: CSARPRATRNSEQYF; CDR3 DNA: TGCAGTGCCAGACCGCGGGCTACAAGAAACAGCGAGCAGTACTTC
J gene: TRBJ2-3; V gene: TRBV2; clone size: many; D gene: -; CDR3 protein: CASIRALGTDTQYF; CDR3 DNA: TGTGCCAGCATCCGGGCCTTAGGCACAGATACGCAGTATTTT
J gene: TRBJ2-3; V gene: TRBV12-3/TRBV12-4; clone size: -; D gene: TRBD2; CDR3 protein: CASSGPSRGRVPDTQYF; CDR3 DNA: TGTGCCAGCAGTGGACCCTCCCGCGGGAGGGTCCCAGATACGCAGTATTTT
J gene: TRBJ2-7; V gene: TRBV5-1; clone size: -; D gene: TRBD2; CDR3 protein: CASSEGLFEQYF; CDR3 DNA: TGCGCCAGCAGCGAGGGACTATTCGAGCAGTACTTC
J gene: TRBJ2-7; V gene: TRBV15; clone size: -; D gene: -; CDR3 protein: CATSRDAAGHAYEQYF; CDR3 DNA: TGTGCCACCAGCAGAGATGCCGCAGGGCATGCCTACGAGCAGTACTTC
J gene: TRBJ2-2; V gene: TRBV20-1; clone size: many; D gene: TRBD2; CDR3 protein: CSARDLASGGGTGELFF; CDR3 DNA: TGCAGTGCTAGAGATCTTGCTAGCGGTGGGGGGACCGGGGAGCTGTTTTTT
J gene: TRBJ2-5; V gene: TRBV28; clone size: few; D gene: TRBD2; CDR3 protein: CASSPSSGGQETQYF; CDR3 DNA: TGTGCCAGCAGTCCCTCGTCGGGAGGACAAGAGACCCAGTACTTC
J gene: TRBJ2-7; V gene: TRBV2; clone size: few; D gene: TRBD1; CDR3 protein: CASRRDRGRTYEQYF; CDR3 DNA: TGTGCCAGCAGACGGGACAGGGGTCGAACCTACGAGCAGTACTTC
J gene: TRBJ1-2; V gene: TRBV30; clone size: many; D gene: TRBD1; CDR3 protein: CAWRPGQMNGYTF; CDR3 DNA: TGTGCCTGGAGGCCGGGACAGATGAATGGCTACACCTTC
J gene: TRBJ1-1; V gene: TRBV30; clone size: -; D gene: -; CDR3 protein: CAWSVRPTTEAFF; CDR3 DNA: TGTGCCTGGAGTGTAAGACCTACCACTGAAGCTTTCTTT
J gene: TRBJ2-1; V gene: TRBV20-1; clone size: many; D gene: TRBD2; CDR3 protein: CSAREGERGQFF; CDR3 DNA: TGCAGTGCTAGAGAAGGGGAGCGGGGACAGTTCTTC
J gene: TRBJ2-3; V gene: TRBV18; clone size: many; D gene: TRBD2; CDR3 protein: CASSPAGVRTDTQYF; CDR3 DNA: TGTGCCAGCTCACCCGCGGGAGTTCGCACAGATACGCAGTATTTT
J gene: TRBJ1-1; V gene: TRBV7-2; clone size: -; D gene: -; CDR3 protein: CASSLVSGLSEAFF; CDR3 DNA: TGTGCCAGCAGCTTAGTATCCGGTCTGAGTGAAGCTTTCTTT
J gene: TRBJ2-3; V gene: TRBV3-1; clone size: -; D gene: TRBD1; CDR3 protein: CASSQAYTGTGGADTQYF; CDR3 DNA: TGTGCCAGCAGCCAAGCTTACACCGGGACAGGGGGCGCAGATACGCAGTATTTT
J gene: TRBJ2-2; V gene: TRBV20-1; clone size: many; D gene: TRBD2; CDR3 protein: CSALPLASGERTGELFF; CDR3 DNA: TGCAGTGCTCTCCCTTTGGCTAGCGGGGAGAGGACCGGGGAGCTGTTTTTT
J gene: TRBJ2-7; V gene: TRBV7-2; clone size: few; D gene: TRBD2; CDR3 protein: CASSPGLAGVHEQYF; CDR3 DNA: TGTGCCAGCAGCCCGGGACTAGCGGGAGTACACGAGCAGTACTTC
J gene: TRBJ2-7; V gene: TRBV28; clone size: -; D gene: TRBD1; CDR3 protein: CASRLGQARNEQYF; CDR3 DNA: TGTGCCAGCAGACTCGGACAGGCGAGGAACGAGCAGTACTTC
J gene: TRBJ1-2; V gene: TRBV20-1; clone size: once; D gene: TRBD1; CDR3 protein: CSAFTYGQGQFSNYGYTF; CDR3 DNA: TGCAGTGCTTTTACTTACGGACAGGGGCAATTTTCTAACTATGGCTACACCTTC
J gene: TRBJ1-5; V gene: TRBV6-2/TRBV6-3; clone size: many; D gene: -; CDR3 protein: CASRSGGFGNQPQHF; CDR3 DNA: TGTGCCAGCAGATCGGGGGGCTTCGGTAATCAGCCCCAGCATTTT
J gene: TRBJ2-1; V gene: TRBV12-3/TRBV12-4; clone size: many; D gene: TRBD2; CDR3 protein: CASSVAGGPYNEQFF; CDR3 DNA: TGTGCCAGCAGTGTAGCGGGAGGCCCCTACAATGAGCAGTTCTTC
J gene: TRBJ1-6; V gene: TRBV20-1; clone size: few; D gene: TRBD1; CDR3 protein: CSASVPLGQGRHLHF; CDR3 DNA: TGCAGTGCTTCCGTTCCACTAGGACAGGGACGTCACCTCCACTTT
J gene: TRBJ2-7; V gene: TRBV3-1; clone size: -; D gene: TRBD2; CDR3 protein: CASSQVGAGVYEQYF; CDR3 DNA: TGTGCCAGCAGCCAAGTAGGAGCGGGAGTGTACGAGCAGTACTTC
J gene: TRBJ2-5; V gene: TRBV29-1; clone size: few; D gene: -; CDR3 protein: CSVGTLAGTQYF; CDR3 DNA: TGCAGCGTCGGGACTTTGGCGGGGACCCAGTACTTC